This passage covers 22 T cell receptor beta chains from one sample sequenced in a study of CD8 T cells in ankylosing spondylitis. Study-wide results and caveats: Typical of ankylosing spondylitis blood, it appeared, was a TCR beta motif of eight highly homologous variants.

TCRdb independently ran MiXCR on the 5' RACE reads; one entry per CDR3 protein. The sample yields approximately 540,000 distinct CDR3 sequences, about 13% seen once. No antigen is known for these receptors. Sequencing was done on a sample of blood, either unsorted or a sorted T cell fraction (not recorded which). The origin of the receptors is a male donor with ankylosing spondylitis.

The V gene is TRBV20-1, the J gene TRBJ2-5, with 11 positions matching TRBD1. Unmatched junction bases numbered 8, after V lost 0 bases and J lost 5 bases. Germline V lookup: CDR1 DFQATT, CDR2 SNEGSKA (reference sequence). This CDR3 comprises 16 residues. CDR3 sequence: CSARDRLGTGGETQYF. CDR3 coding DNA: TGCAGTGCTAGAGATCGCCTCGGGACAGGGGGTGAGACCCAGTACTTC.

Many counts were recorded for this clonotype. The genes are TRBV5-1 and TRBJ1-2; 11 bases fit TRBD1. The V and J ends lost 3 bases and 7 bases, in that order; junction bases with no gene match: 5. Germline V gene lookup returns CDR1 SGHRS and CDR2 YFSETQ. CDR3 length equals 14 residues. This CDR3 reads CASSSGQGASGYTF. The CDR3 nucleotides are TGCGCCAGCAGCTCCGGACAGGGGGCAAGTGGCTACACCTTC.

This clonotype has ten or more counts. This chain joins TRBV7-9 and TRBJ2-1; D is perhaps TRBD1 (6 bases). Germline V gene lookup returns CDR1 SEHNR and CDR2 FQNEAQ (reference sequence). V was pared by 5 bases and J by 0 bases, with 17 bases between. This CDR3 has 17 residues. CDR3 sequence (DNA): TGTGCCAGCAGCAAAAGACAGGCGGTGAGCTCCTACAATGAGCAGTTCTTC. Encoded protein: CASSKRQAVSSYNEQFF. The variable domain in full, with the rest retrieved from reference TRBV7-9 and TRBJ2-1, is DTGVSQNPRHKITKRGQNVTFRCDPISEHNRLYWYRQTLGQGPEFLTYFQNEAQLEKSRLLSDRFSAERPKGSFSTLEIQRTEQGDSAMYLCASSKRQAVSSYNEQFFGPGTRLTVL.

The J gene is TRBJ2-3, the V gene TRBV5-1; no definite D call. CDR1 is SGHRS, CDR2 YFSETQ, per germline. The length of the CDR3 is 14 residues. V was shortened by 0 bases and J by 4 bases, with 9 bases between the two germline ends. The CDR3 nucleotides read TGCGCCAGCAGCTTGGGGTATAGGTCAGATACGCAGTATTTT. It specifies CASSLGYRSDTQYF.

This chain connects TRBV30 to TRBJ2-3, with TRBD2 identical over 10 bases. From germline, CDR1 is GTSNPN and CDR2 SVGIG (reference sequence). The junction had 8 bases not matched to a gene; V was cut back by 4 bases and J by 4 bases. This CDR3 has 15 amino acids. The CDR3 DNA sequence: TGTGCCTGGACTAAACTAGCGGGATTGCCAGATACGCAGTATTTT. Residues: CAWTKLAGLPDTQYF.

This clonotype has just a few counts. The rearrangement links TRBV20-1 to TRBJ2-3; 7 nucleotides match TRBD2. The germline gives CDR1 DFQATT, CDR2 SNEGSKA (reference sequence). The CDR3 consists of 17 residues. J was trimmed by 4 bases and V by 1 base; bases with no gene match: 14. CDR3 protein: CSARGPLSGNAADTQYF. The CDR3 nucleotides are TGCAGTGCTAGAGGCCCGCTCAGCGGGAATGCTGCAGATACGCAGTATTTT.

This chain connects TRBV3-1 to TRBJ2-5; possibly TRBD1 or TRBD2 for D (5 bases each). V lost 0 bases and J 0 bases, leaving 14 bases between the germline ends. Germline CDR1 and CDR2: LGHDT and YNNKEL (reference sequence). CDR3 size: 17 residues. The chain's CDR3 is CASSQEFGAGYQETQYF. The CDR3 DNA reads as TGTGCCAGCAGCCAAGAGTTCGGGGCTGGGTACCAAGAGACCCAGTACTTC.

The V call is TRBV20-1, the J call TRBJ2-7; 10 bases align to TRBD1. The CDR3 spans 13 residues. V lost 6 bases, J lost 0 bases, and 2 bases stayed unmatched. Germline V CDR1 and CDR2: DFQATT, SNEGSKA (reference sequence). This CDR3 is CSAGTGVSYEQYF. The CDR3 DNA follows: TGCAGTGCCGGGACAGGGGTCTCCTACGAGCAGTACTTC.

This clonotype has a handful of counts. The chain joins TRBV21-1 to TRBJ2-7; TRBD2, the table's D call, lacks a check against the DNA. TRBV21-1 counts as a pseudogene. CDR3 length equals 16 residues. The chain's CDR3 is CASSKGSSGLSYEQYF. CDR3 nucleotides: TGTGCCAGCAGCAAAGGGTCTAGCGGTCTCTCCTACGAGCAGTACTTC.

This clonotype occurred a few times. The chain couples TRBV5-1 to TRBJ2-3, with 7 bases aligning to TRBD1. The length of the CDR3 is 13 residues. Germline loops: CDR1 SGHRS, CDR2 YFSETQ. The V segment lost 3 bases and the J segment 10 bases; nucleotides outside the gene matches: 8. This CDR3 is CASSYGTAMAQYF. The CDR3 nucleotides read TGCGCCAGCAGCTACGGGACAGCCATGGCGCAGTATTTT.

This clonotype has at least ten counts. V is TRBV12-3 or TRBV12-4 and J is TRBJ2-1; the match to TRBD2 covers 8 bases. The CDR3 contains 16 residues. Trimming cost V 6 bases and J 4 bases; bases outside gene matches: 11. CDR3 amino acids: CASSLFLTGGYNEQFF. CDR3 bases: TGTGCCAGCAGCCTCTTTTTAACGGGAGGGTACAATGAGCAGTTCTTC.

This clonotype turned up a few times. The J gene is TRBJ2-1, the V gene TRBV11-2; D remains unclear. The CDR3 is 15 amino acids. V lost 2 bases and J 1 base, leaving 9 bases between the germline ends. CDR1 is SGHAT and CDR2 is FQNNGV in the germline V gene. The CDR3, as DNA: TGTGCCAGCAGCTTAAACCCAAGATCCTACAATGAGCAGTTCTTC. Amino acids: CASSLNPRSYNEQFF.

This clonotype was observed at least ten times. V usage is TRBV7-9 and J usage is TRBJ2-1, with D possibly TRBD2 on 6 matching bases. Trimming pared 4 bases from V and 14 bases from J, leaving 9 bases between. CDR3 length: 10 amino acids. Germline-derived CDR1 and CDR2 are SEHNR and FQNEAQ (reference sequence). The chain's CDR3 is CASSSWGEFF. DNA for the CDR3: TGTGCCAGCAGCTCGTGGGGGGAGTTCTTC.

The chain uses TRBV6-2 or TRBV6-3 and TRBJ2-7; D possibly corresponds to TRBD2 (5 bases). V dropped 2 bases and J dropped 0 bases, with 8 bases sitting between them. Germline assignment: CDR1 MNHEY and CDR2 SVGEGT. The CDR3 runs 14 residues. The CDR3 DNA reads TGTGCCAGCAGTTACGGACTTAACTCCTACGAGCAGTACTTC. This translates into CASSYGLNSYEQYF.

In DNA, the CDR3 is TGTGCCACCAGTGCCGGGACAGGGGGTTGGCAGCCCCAGCATTTT. As protein: CATSAGTGGWQPQHF. V is TRBV24-1 and J is TRBJ1-5; 11 bases match TRBD1. CDR1 and CDR2 from the germline V gene are KGHDR and SFDVKD. There are 15 residues in the CDR3. V gave up 5 bases and J gave up 7 bases; unmatched junction bases: 6.

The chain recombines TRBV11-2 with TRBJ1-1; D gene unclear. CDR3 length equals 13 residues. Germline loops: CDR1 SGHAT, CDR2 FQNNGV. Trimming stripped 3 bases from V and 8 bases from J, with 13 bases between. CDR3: CASSFSQQTEAFF. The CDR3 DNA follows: TGTGCCAGCAGCTTCTCACAGCAAACCGAAGCTTTCTTT.

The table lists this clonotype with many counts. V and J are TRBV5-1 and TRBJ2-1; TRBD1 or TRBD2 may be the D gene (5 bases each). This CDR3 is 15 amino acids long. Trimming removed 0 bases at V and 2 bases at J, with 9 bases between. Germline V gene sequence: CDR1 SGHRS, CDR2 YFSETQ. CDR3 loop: CASSLGRGTYNEQFF. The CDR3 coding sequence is TGCGCCAGCAGCTTGGGACGGGGCACCTACAATGAGCAGTTCTTC.

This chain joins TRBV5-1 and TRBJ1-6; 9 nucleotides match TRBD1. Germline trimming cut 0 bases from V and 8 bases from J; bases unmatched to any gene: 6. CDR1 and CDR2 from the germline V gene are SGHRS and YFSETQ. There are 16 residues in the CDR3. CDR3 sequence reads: CASSLAGTGMDSPLHF. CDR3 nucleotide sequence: TGCGCCAGCAGCTTGGCGGGGACAGGGATGGATTCACCCCTCCACTTT.

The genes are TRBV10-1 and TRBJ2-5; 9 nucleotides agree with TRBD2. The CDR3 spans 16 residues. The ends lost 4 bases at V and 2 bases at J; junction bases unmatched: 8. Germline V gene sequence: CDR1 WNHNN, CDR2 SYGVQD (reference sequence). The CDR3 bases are TGCGCCAGCAGTGGAGGGACTAGCCCCATTCAAGAGACCCAGTACTTC. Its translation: CASSGGTSPIQETQYF.

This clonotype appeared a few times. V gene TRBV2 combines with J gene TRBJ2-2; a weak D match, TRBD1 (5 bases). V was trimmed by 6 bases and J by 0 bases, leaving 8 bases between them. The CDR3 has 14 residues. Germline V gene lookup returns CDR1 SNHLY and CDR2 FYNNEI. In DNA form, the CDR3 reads TGTGCCAGCAGCAGGGCGCCGAACACCGGGGAGCTGTTTTTT. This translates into CASSRAPNTGELFF.

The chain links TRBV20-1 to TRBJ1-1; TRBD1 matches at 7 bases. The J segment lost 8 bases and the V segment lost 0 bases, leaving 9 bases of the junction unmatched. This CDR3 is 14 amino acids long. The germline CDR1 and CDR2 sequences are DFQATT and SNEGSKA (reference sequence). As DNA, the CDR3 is TGCAGTGCTAGAGACTGGGTTCAGGGGGGAGAAGCTTTCTTT. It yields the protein CSARDWVQGGEAFF.

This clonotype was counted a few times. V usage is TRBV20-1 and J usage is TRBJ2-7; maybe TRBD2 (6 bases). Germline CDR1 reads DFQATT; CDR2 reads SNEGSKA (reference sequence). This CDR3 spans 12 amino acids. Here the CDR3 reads CRAASDFYEQYF. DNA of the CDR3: TGCAGGGCCGCTAGCGATTTCTACGAGCAGTACTTC.